This T cell receptor beta chain was profiled in a study of blood T cell repertoires in COVID-19. This clone occurred once. Libraries were prepared by immunoSEQ multiplex PCR; TCRdb keeps only in-frame clonotypes and omits some of them. The table has a few hundred thousand clones, over 75% seen once. In germline, CDR1 is GTSNPN, CDR2 SVGIG (reference sequence). CDR3 length equals 14 residues. Trimming took 2 bases from V and 3 from J, leaving 10 bases between them. The source of this sequence is a young man who had recovered from COVID-19. The specimen was PBMCs or T cells enriched from blood (not recorded which). J is TRBJ1-4 and V is TRBV30; perhaps TRBD1 as D (5 bases). The CDR3 sequence is CAWSQGTANEKLFF. The CDR3 DNA follows: TGTGCCTGGAGTCAGGGAACGGCTAATGAAAAACTGTTTTTT.